The 29 T cell receptor beta chains in this list originate from one sample, sequenced in a study of shared clonotypes between healthy human individuals. This table comes from immunoSEQ multiplex PCR, and its TCRdb copy is limited to in-frame clones, with some not included. The sample yields hundreds of thousands of clones, 90% to 97% seen once. Naive CD8 cells were CD45RO-negative, positively selected for CCR7, excluding terminally differentiated effector memory CD45RA+ cells. The source material was naive CD8+ T cells sorted from blood. Every receptor here comes from a woman in her 30s in good health.

The chain uses TRBV6-1 and TRBJ1-5; maybe TRBD1 (5 bases). V gave up 5 bases and J gave up 7 bases, with 18 bases separating them. Germline V CDR1 and CDR2: MNHNS, SASEGT. The CDR3 length is 15 residues. As DNA, the CDR3 is TGTGCCAGCAGTAAAACCAGGGTCACCGCCCAGCCCCAGCATTTT. This encodes CASSKTRVTAQPQHF.

The chain links TRBV28 to TRBJ1-5, with a weak D call TRBD1 (6 bases). V dropped 5 bases and J dropped 4 bases, with 18 bases sitting between them. This CDR3 is 16 amino acids long. Germline CDR1 reads MDHEN; CDR2 reads SYDVKM. In nucleotides, the CDR3 is TGTGCCAGCAGTCCCCACCCCGGGACAAAAAATCAGCCCCAGCATTTT. It is translated as CASSPHPGTKNQPQHF.

The chain combines TRBV27 with TRBJ2-2; perhaps TRBD1 as D (6 bases). The V end lost 5 bases, the J end lost 1 base, and 20 bases lay between the germline ends. The CDR3 sequence is 18 residues long. The V gene's germline CDR1 is MNHEY and CDR2 SMNVEV (reference sequence). CDR3: CASSNPNSGTLNTGELFF. As DNA, the CDR3 is TGTGCCAGCAGTAACCCAAACTCCGGGACATTGAACACCGGGGAGCTGTTTTTT.

V gene TRBV9 combines with J gene TRBJ2-5; unclear D gene. This CDR3 has 12 amino acids. Germline V gives CDR1 SGDLS, CDR2 YYNGEE. Deletions cut 0 bases from V and 0 bases from J, with 0 bases between. The DNA of the CDR3 is TGTGCCAGCAGCGTAGACCAAGAGACCCAGTACTTC. This codes for CASSVDQETQYF.

V gene TRBV7-8 combines with J gene TRBJ2-5, with 7 positions matching TRBD2. Trimming cost V 5 bases and J 5 bases; bases outside gene matches: 8. CDR3 length: 14 amino acids. CDR1 is SGHVS and CDR2 is FQNEAQ in the germline V gene. The CDR3 DNA reads TGTGCCAGCAGCCCCCCCCGGGGGGTGGAGACCCAGTACTTC. Its protein is CASSPPRGVETQYF.

V usage is TRBV19 and J usage is TRBJ1-5; possible D gene TRBD1, 5 bases. Looked up from germline, CDR1 is LNHDA and CDR2 is SQIVND (reference sequence). With 4 bases removed from V and 5 bases from J, the gap between germline ends came to 15 bases. The CDR3 is 15 residues long. CDR3 protein: CASSTGLYGDQPQHF. CDR3 DNA sequence: TGTGCCAGTAGTACGGGACTCTACGGGGATCAGCCCCAGCATTTT.

The chain recombines TRBV27 with TRBJ1-1, with D tentatively TRBD1 (5 bases). The germline V gene has CDR1 MNHEY and CDR2 SMNVEV (reference sequence). CDR3 length: 14 residues. V lost 7 bases to trimming and J lost 3 bases, with 15 bases between them. This CDR3 reads CASKWSGPDTEAFF. For the CDR3, the DNA is TGTGCCAGCAAATGGTCGGGGCCTGACACTGAAGCTTTCTTT.

The chain has TRBV14 and TRBJ2-7; 11 bases agree with TRBD2. V lost 4 bases, J lost 3 bases, and 8 bases stayed unmatched. Germline V lookup: CDR1 SGHDN, CDR2 FVKESK. The CDR3 length is 16 residues. For the CDR3, the DNA is TGTGCCAGCAGCCGACTGGGACTAGCGGAGAACTACGAGCAGTACTTC. Translation gives CASSRLGLAENYEQYF.

The chain uses TRBV29-1 and TRBJ2-5; 7 bases are shared with TRBD1. Germline V CDR1 and CDR2: SQVTM, ANQGSEA. V trimming: 1 base; J trimming: 4 bases; junction bases outside the gene matches: 6. This CDR3 is 14 amino acids long. This chain's CDR3 is CSVEVDRSGETQYF. The CDR3 DNA reads as TGCAGCGTTGAAGTGGACAGGTCAGGAGAGACCCAGTACTTC.

The gene calls are TRBV5-1 and TRBJ2-2, with TRBD1 matching 9 bases. J was trimmed by 4 bases and V by 0 bases; bases with no gene match: 1. There are 15 residues in the CDR3. Per the germline V gene, CDR1 is SGHRS and CDR2 is YFSETQ. The CDR3 here is CASSLDRGPTGELFF. As DNA, the CDR3 is TGCGCCAGCAGCTTGGACAGGGGGCCCACCGGGGAGCTGTTTTTT.

The genes are TRBV11-2 and TRBJ2-1; 11 bases match TRBD2. Germline lookup yields CDR1 SGHAT and CDR2 FQNNGV. CDR3 size: 17 residues. The V gene end was trimmed by 4 bases and the J gene end by 5 bases; junction bases not matched to a gene: 10. The CDR3 bases are TGTGCCAGCAGCTACAGGGGGACTAGCGGTACCGACAATGAGCAGTTCTTC. Its protein is CASSYRGTSGTDNEQFF.

V is TRBV5-6 and J is TRBJ2-7; 11 bases match TRBD1. The CDR3 loop spans 14 amino acids. J was trimmed by 2 bases and V by 6 bases; bases with no gene match: 4. The germline gives CDR1 SGHDT, CDR2 YYEEEE. The CDR3 DNA sequence: TGTGCCAGCAACTGGGGACAGGGGGCCTACGAGCAGTACTTC. The encoded protein is CASNWGQGAYEQYF.

The chain uses TRBV5-1 and TRBJ2-7; no definite D call. Germline CDR1 SGHRS, CDR2 YFSETQ. Trimming removed 2 bases at V and 6 bases at J, with 9 bases between. CDR3 length: 12 residues. This CDR3 reads CASSFVMGEQYF. The DNA of the CDR3 is TGCGCCAGCAGCTTTGTGATGGGCGAGCAGTACTTC.

J is TRBJ1-3 and V is TRBV4-1; no clear D gene. The CDR3 runs to 16 residues. Per germline, CDR1 MGHRA and CDR2 YSYEKL. Between the trimmed V and J ends, which lost 2 bases and 2 bases, there was a span of 13 bases. The CDR3 protein is CASSQPRTQPGNTIYF. CDR3 in DNA: TGCGCCAGCAGCCAACCTCGGACTCAACCTGGAAACACCATATATTTT.

The genes are TRBV14 and TRBJ1-2, with 7 bases aligning to TRBD1. Germline V CDR1 and CDR2: SGHDN, FVKESK. Trimming took 4 bases from V and 10 from J; bases not matched to a gene: 12. The CDR3 sequence is 14 residues long. The CDR3 bases are TGTGCCAGCAGCCCCATCCCGGGACAGTTCGCCTACACCTTC. It codes for CASSPIPGQFAYTF.

The CDR3 nucleotides are TGTGCCAGCAGAGTGGGCCGACAGGGTCTCTCCTACGAGCAGTACTTC. Translation: CASRVGRQGLSYEQYF. This chain connects TRBV2 to TRBJ2-7; 7 bases line up with TRBD1. The V gene's germline CDR1 is SNHLY and CDR2 FYNNEI. V shed 6 bases and J 0 bases; nucleotides not matched to a gene: 11. CDR3 length: 16 residues.

The V and J genes are TRBV30 and TRBJ1-4; D is perhaps TRBD1 (6 bases). Germline loops: CDR1 GTSNPN, CDR2 SVGIG (reference sequence). The CDR3 totals 15 residues. V was trimmed by 2 bases and J by 9 bases, leaving 19 bases between them. The CDR3 nucleotides are TGTGCCTGGAGTACCCGCGGTAGGGGGGCCAAAAAACTGTTTTTT. This gives the protein CAWSTRGRGAKKLFF.

V is TRBV30 and J is TRBJ1-5; possible D gene TRBD1, 5 bases. The V and J ends lost 0 bases and 7 bases respectively, with 13 bases between them. The CDR3 consists of 14 residues. Germline V gene sequence: CDR1 GTSNPN, CDR2 SVGIG (reference sequence). The CDR3 reads CAWSVKGYGQPQHF. The DNA for the CDR3 is TGTGCCTGGAGTGTTAAGGGGTACGGCCAGCCCCAGCATTTT.

J is TRBJ1-6 and V is TRBV9, with D perhaps TRBD1 (5 bases). The CDR3 contains 13 residues. V shed 0 bases and J shed 10 bases, with 8 bases lying between them. The germline gives CDR1 SGDLS, CDR2 YYNGEE. The CDR3 region has the DNA TGTGCCAGCAGCGTAGGGTGGGGGTCACCCCTCCACTTT. Amino acids: CASSVGWGSPLHF.

This sequence joins TRBV27 and TRBJ2-3; 10 bases map to TRBD2. The CDR3 sequence is 16 residues long. Germline V gene data show CDR1 as MNHEY and CDR2 as SMNVEV (reference sequence). Trimming took 5 bases from V and 4 from J; bases not matched to a gene: 9. CDR3 nucleotides: TGTGCCAGCAGTGCCCGCCGGCTAGCGGGAGCAGATACGCAGTATTTT. As protein: CASSARRLAGADTQYF.

About this clone: Other nucleotide sequences in the sample specify the same CDR3. This rearrangement joins TRBV27 to TRBJ2-7; 7 nucleotides align to TRBD2. The CDR3 sequence is 13 residues long. V lost 3 bases, J lost 3 bases, and 2 bases stayed unmatched. The germline V gene has CDR1 MNHEY and CDR2 SMNVEV (reference sequence). The CDR3 region is CASSLGGGYEQYF. In DNA form, the CDR3 reads TGTGCCAGCAGTTTGGGGGGGGGCTACGAGCAGTACTTC.

The gene calls are TRBV5-1 and TRBJ2-5, with 9 bases fitting TRBD1. The germline gives CDR1 SGHRS, CDR2 YFSETQ. The CDR3 contains 15 residues. The V and J ends lost 5 bases and 5 bases, in that order; junction bases with no gene match: 10. CDR3 DNA sequence: TGCGCCAGCAGGATGGAGGGGACAGGGTGGGAGACCCAGTACTTC. Encoded protein: CASRMEGTGWETQYF.

This chain joins TRBV4-2 and TRBJ2-7; no reliable D call. The V and J ends lost 1 base and 0 bases respectively, with 10 bases between them. Per the germline V gene, CDR1 is LGHNA and CDR2 is YNFKEQ. The CDR3 is made up of 15 amino acids. The CDR3 DNA reads as TGTGCCAGCAGCCAAGCCTACCCTCCCTCCTACGAGCAGTACTTC. It codes for CASSQAYPPSYEQYF.

With respect to this clone: Its ends do not fully match the called genes, so a read error is possible. The sample contains more than one DNA sequence encoding this CDR3. The chain couples TRBV20-1 to TRBJ1-1; no reliable D call. CDR3 length equals 8 residues. CDR1 is DFQATT, CDR2 SNEGSKA, per germline (reference sequence). The CDR3 nucleotides read TGCAGTGCTAGAATGGATCTTTTT. Translation gives CSARMDLF.

The J gene is TRBJ2-7, the V gene TRBV6-1, with 7 bases matching TRBD2. CDR1 is MNHNS and CDR2 is SASEGT in the germline V gene. The CDR3 is 15 residues long. Losses at the gene ends were 3 bases for V and 2 bases for J; bases not matched to a gene: 7. CDR3 nucleotides: TGTGCCAGCAGTGATTTTGGGGGGACTACCTACGAGCAGTACTTC. It encodes CASSDFGGTTYEQYF.

The genes are TRBV27 and TRBJ2-3; possibly TRBD2 for D (6 bases). V lost 3 bases to trimming and J lost 5 bases, with 15 bases between them. The CDR3 is made up of 15 amino acids. CDR1 MNHEY and CDR2 SMNVEV come from the germline V gene (reference sequence). DNA of the CDR3: TGTGCCAGCAGTTTCGGTACAGGAGGGATAGATACGCAGTATTTT. It translates to CASSFGTGGIDTQYF.

Of note for this clone: This same CDR3 is encoded by further DNA sequences in the sample. The chain carries TRBV27 and TRBJ2-6; no definite D call. V lost 5 bases and J lost 3, with 8 bases in between. This CDR3 has 14 residues. Germline V gene sequence: CDR1 MNHEY, CDR2 SMNVEV (reference sequence). CDR3 residues: CASSVRSGANVLTF. In DNA, the CDR3 is TGTGCCAGCAGTGTCAGAAGTGGGGCCAACGTCCTGACTTTC.

The J gene is TRBJ2-1, the V gene TRBV7-2; 11 bases map to TRBD2. CDR3 length: 16 residues. Looked up from germline, CDR1 is SGHTA and CDR2 is FQGNSA. The V segment lost 5 bases and the J segment 5 bases; nucleotides outside the gene matches: 8. The CDR3 nucleotides read TGTGCCAGCAGCCCCGCCCCGACTAGCGGGGACAATGAGCAGTTCTTC. Translated, it gives CASSPAPTSGDNEQFF.

The genes are TRBV27 and TRBJ1-3; perhaps TRBD1 as D (5 bases). There are 15 residues in the CDR3. Trimming cost V 4 bases and J 0 bases, with 10 bases left between them. Germline V gene sequence: CDR1 MNHEY, CDR2 SMNVEV (reference sequence). This CDR3 is CASSSGGYSGNTIYF. CDR3 coding DNA: TGTGCCAGCAGTTCTGGGGGGTACTCTGGAAACACCATATATTTT.